This section outlines one T cell receptor beta chain sequence together with its context. The antigen is not known. A much larger clone differs by one base, so this may be a read error. Construction of the TCRbeta library involved unique molecular identifiers. TCRdb reanalysed the PCR reads using MiXCR and keeps one entry per CDR3 protein. This sample has hundreds of thousands of distinct CDR3 sequences, with 11% found just once. This record comes from a study of T-cell reconstitution after alpha-beta-depleted transplantation in children. Findings and caveats of the study: At around two months after transplant, the alpha-beta T cells were reportedly derived from several hundred expanded clones that came from non-depleted graft cells.

This CDR3 contains 12 residues. Germline lookup yields CDR1 MDHEN and CDR2 SYDVKM. This sequence was found in a child younger than two with acute myeloid leukemia, due to receive a stem cell transplant. The input for sequencing was PBMCs, taken before TCRalphabeta/CD19-depleted stem cell transplant. This chain links TRBV28 with TRBJ2-3; D gene unclear. CDR3 in DNA: TGTGCCGGCAGTCCCAGACCAGATACGCAGTATTTT. Protein: CAGSPRPDTQYF.